The TCR beta chain under discussion was sequenced for a study of metastatic and nonmetastatic thyroid tumors (TCRdb year 2020). As for the study more broadly: For patients with malignant and with benign thyroid disease, the researchers compared repertoires between peripheral blood samples and tumor or nodule tissue samples.

What the study reported, not specific to this receptor: In both blood and tumor samples, TCR beta diversity was reported to be significantly higher in malignant tumors than in benign nodules.

Before undergoing thyroid surgery, none of the patients had been given any kind of treatment. Using T-cell receptor beta sequencing, the study looked back at clinical samples from patients collected from the early 2010s to the late 2010s. This clone was found many times. Its antigen specificity is not known. Base qualities were left out, and no much larger clone turns up one base away. Libraries were constructed by PCR. Sequencing was carried out with an Illumina HiSeq 4000. High-throughput sequencing was used to profile the CDR3 region of the TCR beta-chain in every patient. On the study's bioinformatics: CDR3 differences across clinicopathological groups were used to build a classifier for discriminating distant-metastatic papillary thyroid cancer patients. The Shannon index was used to assess repertoire diversity, and the Morisita-Horn index was used to assess tumor-blood repertoire similarity. Using fastp at Q25 and MiXCR, TCRdb reprocessed the public reads and kept productive beta chains. These V and J calls are TCRdb output, not the study's own analysis. Counted in this sample were tens of thousands of clones; roughly 19% of them appeared once. Together, the top ten hold 39% of the sample.

For CDR1 and CDR2, the germline V gene lists SGHAT and FQNNGV. Its CDR3 holds 18 amino acids, cysteine through phenylalanine. Only CDR3 DNA is held: 54 bases, read in frame from base 1. The V and J ends are trimmed by 5 bases and 1 base, leaving 20 bases between them. Here the chain combines TRBV11-2 and TRBJ2-2, with TRBD1 as a weak D call on 5 bases. The sequencing input was blood. The source is a female donor with papillary thyroid cancer or a benign thyroid nodule (not recorded which). Some clones in this sample may be carry-over from other donors' samples. The DNA reads as follows: TGTGCCAGCAGCCTAAAACCTTCAGACAGATTGAACACCGGGGAGCTGTTTTTT. Translated, this is CASSLKPSDRLNTGELFF.